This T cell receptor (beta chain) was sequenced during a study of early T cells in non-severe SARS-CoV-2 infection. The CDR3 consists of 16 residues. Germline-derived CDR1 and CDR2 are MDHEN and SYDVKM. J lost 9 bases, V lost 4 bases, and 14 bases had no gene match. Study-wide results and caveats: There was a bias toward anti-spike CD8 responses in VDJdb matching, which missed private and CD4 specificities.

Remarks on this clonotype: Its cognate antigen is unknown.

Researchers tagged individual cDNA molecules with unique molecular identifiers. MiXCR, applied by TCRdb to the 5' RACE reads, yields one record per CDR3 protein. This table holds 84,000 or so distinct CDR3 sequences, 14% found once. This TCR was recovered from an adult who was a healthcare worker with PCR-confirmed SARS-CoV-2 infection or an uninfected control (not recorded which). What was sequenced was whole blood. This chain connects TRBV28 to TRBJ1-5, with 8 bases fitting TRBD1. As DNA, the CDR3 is TGTGCCAGCAGTTCCTTTAACCGGGACAGGATTTCGCCCCAGCATTTT. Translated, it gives CASSSFNRDRISPQHF.